The next 9 T cell receptor beta chains were all read from a single sample in a study of cytomegalovirus exposure and HLA in healthy donors. In the PCR, 60 Vbeta and 13 Jbeta primers were used. Sequencing was performed with immunoSEQ multiplex PCR; in TCRdb, only in-frame clones are kept and a portion is missing. This table has about 77,000 clones, around 78% appearing once. The sequenced material came from PBMCs. The receptors shown here come from a man in his forties in good health and CMV-seronegative.

This chain joins TRBV5-1 and TRBJ2-1; a possible D gene is TRBD2 (7 bases). Germline loops: CDR1 SGHRS, CDR2 YFSETQ. This CDR3 contains 14 residues. V lost 6 bases to trimming and J lost 8 bases, with 18 bases between them. The CDR3 loop reads CASKPGGYVDEQFF. The CDR3 DNA is TGCGCCAGCAAGCCGGGGGGCTATGTGGATGAGCAGTTCTTC.

J is TRBJ2-5 and V is TRBV28, with 7 bases fitting TRBD2. The junction had 13 bases not matched to a gene; V was cut back by 5 bases and J by 13 bases. This CDR3 has 13 amino acids. Germline CDR1 reads MDHEN; CDR2 reads SYDVKM. Here the CDR3 DNA reads TGTGCCAGCAGTCTATCCTCGGTTGGGGAGGGGTACTTC. Translating gives CASSLSSVGEGYF.

This chain connects TRBV11-2 to TRBJ2-1; D remains ambiguous. The CDR3 consists of 17 residues. The germline V and J ends were trimmed by 5 bases and 0 bases, with 17 bases remaining between them. Germline CDR1 and CDR2: SGHAT and FQNNGV. The CDR3: CASSMAVGTSSYNEQFF. The CDR3 nucleotides are TGTGCCAGCAGCATGGCGGTAGGCACAAGCTCCTACAATGAGCAGTTCTTC. Drawing the rest from reference TRBV11-2 and TRBJ2-1, the complete variable domain is EAGVAQSPRYKIIEKRQSVAFWCNPISGHATLYWYQQILGQGPKLLIQFQNNGVVDDSQLPKDRFSAERLKGVDSTLKIQPAKLEDSAVYLCASSMAVGTSSYNEQFFGPGTRLTVL.

The chain uses TRBV28 and TRBJ2-3, with TRBD1 as a possible D gene (5 bases). The CDR3 has 15 residues. Germline CDR1 MDHEN, CDR2 SYDVKM. Trimming stripped 3 bases from V and 1 base from J, with 11 bases between. The CDR3 DNA reads as TGTGCCAGCAGTTTTACAGGTTTCCGCACAGATACGCAGTATTTT. This gives the protein CASSFTGFRTDTQYF.

The chain links TRBV5-1 to TRBJ2-1, with 9 bases fitting TRBD1. The CDR3 extends over 16 amino acids. V lost 0 bases to trimming and J lost 7 bases; unmatched junction nucleotides: 8. CDR1 SGHRS and CDR2 YFSETQ come from the germline V gene. The CDR3 loop is CASSLGWGQGDNEQFF. CDR3 nucleotides: TGCGCCAGCAGCTTGGGATGGGGACAGGGAGATAATGAGCAGTTCTTC.

The chain is built from TRBV27 and TRBJ2-5; 9 bases agree with TRBD2. The end of the DNA is better explained by TRBJ2-7, so the J call may be wrong. CDR1 MNHEY and CDR2 SMNVEV come from the germline V gene (reference sequence). The CDR3 is 15 residues long. The CDR3 protein is CASSPRRGGTYEQYF. The CDR3, as DNA: TGTGCCAGCTCTCCTCGGCGGGGGGGAACCTACGAGCAGTACTTC.

The V gene is TRBV21-1, the J gene TRBJ2-7; TRBD1, as called in the table, went unchecked against the DNA. TRBV21-1 is recorded as a pseudogene. There are 18 residues in the CDR3. DNA for the CDR3: TGTGCCAGCAGCAAAGCGCTGAGGGGACAGCAGATCTCTACGAGTCTGTACTTC. Translating it yields CASSKALRGQQISTSLYF.

The chain recombines TRBV11-1 with TRBJ2-5; the D is unclear. The CDR3 totals 14 residues. V lost 3 bases and J lost 2, with 10 bases in between. Germline V gives CDR1 SGHAT, CDR2 FQDESV (reference sequence). The CDR3: CASSFDPGQETQYF. The CDR3, as DNA: TGTGCCAGCAGCTTCGACCCCGGGCAAGAGACCCAGTACTTC.

The V gene is TRBV5-1, the J gene TRBJ1-5, with 7 bases fitting TRBD1. Trimming removed 5 bases from V and 2 bases from J; junction bases left unmatched: 4. Germline CDR1 reads SGHRS; CDR2 reads YFSETQ. This CDR3 contains 14 residues. The DNA of the CDR3 is TGCGCCAGCAGTAGTCAGGGGGGCAATCAGCCCCAGCATTTT. It translates to CASSSQGGNQPQHF. The complete variable domain, with remaining parts taken from reference TRBV5-1 and TRBJ1-5, reads KAGVTQTPRYLIKTRGQQVTLSCSPISGHRSVSWYQQTPGQGLQFLFEYFSETQRNKGNFPGRFSGRQFSNSRSEMNVSTLELGDSALYLCASSSQGGNQPQHFGDGTRLSIL.